Following are 27 T cell receptor beta chains from one sample sequenced in a study of blood T cell repertoires in COVID-19. Generated by immunoSEQ multiplex PCR, the TCRdb table keeps only in-frame clones and is missing some. Of about 260,000 clones in the sample, 88% were seen once. The specimen was peripheral blood. The receptors were gathered from a human donor in a cohort sampled during active COVID-19.

The chain links TRBV10-3 to TRBJ1-2; 7 bases are shared with TRBD1. J lost 13 bases, V lost 11 bases, and 13 bases had no gene match. The CDR3 covers 11 residues. The V gene's germline CDR1 is ENHRY and CDR2 SYGVKD. This chain's CDR3 is CAARGQRTTTF. The CDR3 DNA follows: TGTGCCGCCAGGGGACAGAGAACTACCACCTTC.

This chain joins TRBV9 and TRBJ2-7; possible D gene TRBD1, 6 bases. Trimming stripped 0 bases from V and 0 bases from J, with 10 bases between. Germline CDR1 reads SGDLS; CDR2 reads YYNGEE. The CDR3 loop spans 15 amino acids. DNA for the CDR3: TGTGCCAGCAGCGTAGATATGGACAGCTCCTACGAGCAGTACTTC. This codes for CASSVDMDSSYEQYF.

This chain joins TRBV29-1 and TRBJ1-4, with D perhaps TRBD1 (5 bases). Trimming took 7 bases from V and 8 from J, leaving 20 bases between them. The CDR3 is 14 residues long. Per germline, CDR1 SQVTM and CDR2 ANQGSEA. The DNA of the CDR3 is TGCAGCGCTTCTACGTCGGGGGGTTGGGAAAAACTGTTTTTT. It translates to CSASTSGGWEKLFF.

The chain joins TRBV30 to TRBJ2-7; D is perhaps TRBD1 (7 bases). Per germline, CDR1 GTSNPN and CDR2 SVGIG (reference sequence). This CDR3 is 13 amino acids long. The germline V and J ends were trimmed by 8 bases and 5 bases, with 19 bases remaining between them. The chain's CDR3 is CAGGTDFVNEQYF. The CDR3 DNA follows: TGTGCCGGAGGGACAGACTTCGTCAACGAGCAGTACTTC.

This clone has just one count. V and J are TRBV18 and TRBJ1-2, with a possible D match to TRBD1 (6 bases). Trimming stripped 3 bases from V and 2 bases from J, with 10 bases between. Germline assignment: CDR1 KGHSH and CDR2 LQKENI. The CDR3 covers 14 residues. For the CDR3, the DNA is TGTGCCAGCTCACCCGAGACAGGCAACTATGGCTACACCTTC. It codes for CASSPETGNYGYTF.

In DNA, the CDR3 is TGTGCCAGCAGTTACCCTGGGACACGGGGCTACACCTTC. As protein: CASSYPGTRGYTF. The chain combines TRBV6-5 with TRBJ1-2; perhaps TRBD1 as D (6 bases). The CDR3 consists of 13 residues. The germline V and J ends were trimmed by 2 bases and 8 bases, with 12 bases remaining between them. CDR1 MNHEY and CDR2 SVGAGI come from the germline V gene.

The chain joins TRBV28 to TRBJ1-2; possible D gene TRBD1, 6 bases. The CDR3 runs 12 residues. V gave up 7 bases and J gave up 8 bases, with 14 bases separating them. Germline values: CDR1 MDHEN, CDR2 SYDVKM. The DNA of the CDR3 is TGTGCCAGCACACCTAACAGGGCGGGCTACACCTTC. It is translated as CASTPNRAGYTF.

The chain links TRBV7-6 to TRBJ1-2; a possible D gene is TRBD1 (6 bases). This CDR3 is 12 amino acids long. The germline V gene has CDR1 SGHVS and CDR2 FNYEAQ. With 1 base removed from V and 8 bases from J, the gap between germline ends came to 8 bases. DNA of the CDR3: TGTGCCAGCAGCTTAGACAGGGAAGGCTACACCTTC. Amino acid sequence: CASSLDREGYTF.

The V and J genes are TRBV19 and TRBJ1-2; D gene uncertain. Germline loops: CDR1 LNHDA, CDR2 SQIVND (reference sequence). V was trimmed by 4 bases and J by 5 bases, leaving 20 bases between them. CDR3 length: 16 residues. The CDR3 DNA is TGTGCCAGTAGTACCTCATTACCTGACGGGTTATATGGCTACACCTTC. Translated, it gives CASSTSLPDGLYGYTF.

The rearrangement uses TRBV7-2 and TRBJ1-6, with D hard to call. The CDR3 extends over 14 amino acids. Germline values: CDR1 SGHTA, CDR2 FQGNSA. Trimming took 3 bases from V and 5 from J, leaving 8 bases between them. The DNA for the CDR3 is TGTGCCAGCAGCTTGCAGGCCCATAATTCACCCCTCCACTTT. Protein product: CASSLQAHNSPLHF.

The chain has TRBV21-1 and TRBJ1-4. TRBV21-1 is noted as a pseudogene. This CDR3 has 15 residues. CDR3 bases: TGTGCCAGCAGCAAAGCGCTTGGGGGGAGGGAAAAACTGTTTTTT. It codes for CASSKALGGREKLFF.

This chain uses TRBV28 with TRBJ1-3, with TRBD1 as a possible D gene (5 bases). Germline loops: CDR1 MDHEN, CDR2 SYDVKM. This CDR3 contains 15 residues. V lost 5 bases and J lost 2, with 13 bases in between. The CDR3 DNA reads TGTGCCAGCAGTCCCTGGGGGGAAGCTGGAAACACCATATATTTT. It codes for CASSPWGEAGNTIYF.

A word on this clone: Additional DNA sequences in this sample encode the identical CDR3. The rearrangement links TRBV7-2 to TRBJ2-6, with TRBD2 as a possible D gene (5 bases). The V end was cut by 3 bases, the J end by 0 bases, with 9 bases between. Germline V gene sequence: CDR1 SGHTA, CDR2 FQGNSA. The CDR3 sequence is 16 residues long. CDR3 loop: CASSLRGGSGANVLTF. CDR3 nucleotides: TGTGCCAGCAGCTTGAGAGGAGGCTCTGGGGCCAACGTCCTGACTTTC.

The chain carries TRBV18 and TRBJ1-2, with 8 positions matching TRBD1. With V trimmed by 4 bases and J by 7 bases, 8 bases remained unmatched. Germline CDR1 KGHSH, CDR2 LQKENI. This CDR3 is built from 14 residues. The CDR3 sequence is CASSLQGAERGYTF. In nucleotides, the CDR3 is TGTGCCAGCTCACTTCAGGGGGCAGAGCGTGGCTACACCTTC.

This clone has just a few counts. At the DNA level, this CDR3 is encoded by other sequences in the same sample as well. The chain joins TRBV5-1 to TRBJ1-4; a possible D gene is TRBD1 (6 bases). Germline assignment: CDR1 SGHRS and CDR2 YFSETQ. V was shortened by 0 bases and J by 4 bases, with 7 bases between the two germline ends. This CDR3 has 14 amino acids. CDR3 DNA sequence: TGCGCCAGCAGCTTGGACAGGGTTAATGAAAAACTGTTTTTT. Its protein product is CASSLDRVNEKLFF.

Comment on this clone: Other DNA variants within this sample encode the same CDR3. The chain carries TRBV28 and TRBJ1-2; tentative D call: TRBD1 (5 bases). The CDR3 has 12 residues. Trimming removed 3 bases at V and 5 bases at J, with 7 bases between. The germline CDR1 and CDR2 sequences are MDHEN and SYDVKM. The CDR3 region has the DNA TGTGCCAGCAGTTTGAAGGGGTATGGCTACACCTTC. It is translated as CASSLKGYGYTF.

The chain uses TRBV7-3 and TRBJ1-6; 7 nucleotides agree with TRBD1. Germline V gene data show CDR1 as SGHTA and CDR2 as FQGTGA. The CDR3 contains 15 residues. After removal of 4 bases from V and 7 bases from J, the junction contained 7 bases not matched to a gene. The CDR3 loop reads CASSSTGLRNSPLHF. The CDR3 bases are TGTGCCAGCAGCTCGACAGGGCTTAGGAATTCACCCCTCCACTTT. The full variable domain, its missing parts supplied by reference TRBV7-3 and TRBJ1-6, is GAGVSQTPSNKVTEKGKYVELRCDPISGHTALYWYRQSLGQGPEFLIYFQGTGAADDSGLPNDRFFAVRPEGSVSTLKIQRTERGDSAVYLCASSSTGLRNSPLHFGNGTRLTVT.

This chain connects TRBV30 to TRBJ1-5; TRBD1 agrees at 9 bases. CDR1 is GTSNPN and CDR2 is SVGIG in the germline V gene (reference sequence). The CDR3 loop spans 15 amino acids. V gave up 0 bases and J gave up 9 bases; unmatched junction bases: 9. CDR3 amino acids: CAWSVRDRVLRPQHF. CDR3 coding DNA: TGTGCCTGGAGTGTCCGGGACAGGGTATTGCGGCCCCAGCATTTT.

The genes are TRBV2 and TRBJ1-4; D unresolved. Trimming shortened V by 10 bases and J by 7 bases, and 19 bases separated the two germline ends. Germline values: CDR1 SNHLY, CDR2 FYNNEI. The CDR3 is 14 amino acids. For the CDR3, the DNA is TGTGCCACCTCCAAATACGGGTTGGGTGAAAAACTGTTTTTT. Its protein product is CATSKYGLGEKLFF.

The rearrangement joins TRBV4-1 to TRBJ2-3; 7 bases fit TRBD1. Germline-derived CDR1 and CDR2 are MGHRA and YSYEKL. V lost 3 bases to trimming and J lost 6 bases; unmatched junction nucleotides: 3. This CDR3 is built from 13 residues. The CDR3 DNA sequence: TGCGCCAGCAGCCAGGGACAGATCGATACGCAGTATTTT. Residues: CASSQGQIDTQYF.

The chain couples TRBV9 to TRBJ1-3, with TRBD1 identical over 9 bases. CDR1 and CDR2 (germline): SGDLS, YYNGEE. V shed 0 bases and J 11 bases; nucleotides not matched to a gene: 6. The CDR3 is made up of 14 amino acids. As DNA, the CDR3 is TGTGCCAGCAGCGTAGTGGACAGGGGACATGCCATATATTTT. Translated: CASSVVDRGHAIYF.

This clone was seen just once. The chain combines TRBV6-6 with TRBJ2-7; D is ambiguous. Germline CDR1 and CDR2: MNHNY and SVGAGI (reference sequence). This CDR3 comprises 11 residues. Trimming removed 5 bases from V and 6 bases from J, with 8 bases in between. CDR3 protein: CASSVLSEQYF. The CDR3 region has the DNA TGTGCCAGCAGTGTCCTAAGCGAGCAGTACTTC.

CDR3 nucleotides: TGTGCCAGCAGCCTGGGGGGACAGGGGTTCTACGAGCAGTACTTC. Its translation is CASSLGGQGFYEQYF. The rearrangement uses TRBV6-5 and TRBJ2-7; TRBD1 aligns across 10 bases. The germline V gene has CDR1 MNHEY and CDR2 SVGAGI. V shed 6 bases, J shed 3 bases, and the junction held 8 bases outside the gene matches. The CDR3 sequence is 15 residues long.

V is TRBV5-1 and J is TRBJ2-7; weak D call: TRBD1 (6 bases). V was trimmed by 4 bases and J by 6 bases, leaving 11 bases between them. The CDR3 extends over 12 amino acids. The germline CDR1 and CDR2 sequences are SGHRS and YFSETQ. The CDR3 loop is CASSTQGSEQYF. The CDR3 DNA is TGCGCCAGCAGCACCCAGGGGAGCGAGCAGTACTTC.

The gene calls are TRBV19 and TRBJ1-3; D not resolved. The CDR3 is made up of 12 amino acids. Germline loops: CDR1 LNHDA, CDR2 SQIVND (reference sequence). V was shortened by 7 bases and J by 4 bases, with 8 bases between the two germline ends. This CDR3 is CASTEQGNTIYF. The CDR3 region has the DNA TGTGCCAGTACCGAACAGGGAAACACCATATATTTT.

The chain links TRBV9 to TRBJ1-1; a weak D match, TRBD1 (6 bases). V lost 3 bases to trimming and J lost 5 bases, with 14 bases between them. The CDR3 sequence is 14 residues long. Germline V gene data show CDR1 as SGDLS and CDR2 as YYNGEE. CDR3 DNA sequence: TGTGCCAGCAGCGCTTACAGGGCCGAGACTGAAGCTTTCTTT. Residues: CASSAYRAETEAFF.

This clone has only one observation. CDR3 sequence (DNA): TGCGCCAGCAGCCACTCGGTTGGTCAGCCCCAGCATTTT. Translated: CASSHSVGQPQHF. The gene calls are TRBV4-3 and TRBJ1-5; D not certain. The CDR3 length is 13 residues. The V and J ends lost 3 bases and 6 bases respectively, with 9 bases between them. Germline CDR1 and CDR2: LGHNA and YSLEER.